This TCR beta chain emerged from a study of T cells after yellow fever vaccination. Study as a whole: SMART-Seq v4 Ultra Low Input prepared the low-cell-number fractions. Study-wide results and limits: After the booster, 96% of CD4 and more than 75% of CD8 primary-response clones were re-detected.

The V gene lost 6 bases and the J gene lost 5 bases, with 19 bases spanning the gap. Germline V lookup: CDR1 DFQATT, CDR2 SNEGSKA (reference sequence). CDR3 length equals 14 residues. This clonotype has at least ten counts. The target antigen is unknown. MiXCR, run by TCRdb on the 5' RACE reads, gives a single entry per CDR3 protein. Among roughly 150,000 distinct CDR3 sequences, about 7% were seen once, and the ten largest hold more than 2.5%. The specimen was CD4+ T cells sorted from PBMCs, collected less than 6 days after the first yellow fever vaccination. The sequence was collected from a man aged 18 to 35 who received the YFV17D yellow fever vaccine. This chain links TRBV20-1 with TRBJ2-5; D perhaps matches TRBD2 (5 bases). CDR3: CSATTGLPRETQYF. CDR3 bases: TGCAGTGCAACAACCGGACTCCCGAGGGAGACCCAGTACTTC.